The next 27 T cell receptor beta chains were all read from a single sample in a study of blood T cell repertoires in COVID-19. Profiled with immunoSEQ multiplex PCR; TCRdb holds only in-frame clones, not every one. The sample has about 170,000 clones; about 83% are singletons. The sequenced sample was peripheral blood. The origin of the receptors is a man aged 40-49 years who had recovered from COVID-19.

The chain links TRBV7-8 to TRBJ2-7; 11 bases are a match to TRBD2. The CDR3 loop spans 16 amino acids. After removal of 5 bases from V and 2 bases from J, the junction contained 8 bases not matched to a gene. CDR1 and CDR2 from the germline V gene are SGHVS and FQNEAQ. CDR3 bases: TGTGCCAGCAGCGCCGGACTAGCGGGTATTACCTACGAGCAGTACTTC. This sequence encodes CASSAGLAGITYEQYF.

In DNA form, the CDR3 reads TGTGCCACCAGTGAGGGAGTGGGGTATGAGCAGTACTTC. Translated: CATSEGVGYEQYF. The chain links TRBV24-1 to TRBJ2-7; the D gene is possibly TRBD2 (5 bases). The CDR3 contains 13 residues. CDR1 is KGHDR, CDR2 SFDVKD, per germline. Trimming left V 4 bases short and J 7 bases short, with 13 bases between.

The chain joins TRBV6-8 to TRBJ2-5; D perhaps matches TRBD1 (5 bases). The CDR3 totals 12 residues. The V gene lost 5 bases and the J gene lost 7 bases, with 11 bases spanning the gap. CDR1 is MNHGY, CDR2 SAAAGT, per germline. DNA for the CDR3: TGTGCCAGCAGTGGCAGGGTCGGGACCCAGTACTTC. As protein: CASSGRVGTQYF.

This clone was counted a single time. CDR3 loop: CASSLRGPGNTIYF. The DNA for the CDR3 is TGTGCCAGCAGTCTGCGGGGTCCTGGAAACACCATATATTTT. V is TRBV7-9 and J is TRBJ1-3; D gene unclear. The CDR3 has 14 residues. Per the germline V gene, CDR1 is SEHNR and CDR2 is FQNEAQ (reference sequence). The germline V and J ends were trimmed by 6 bases and 2 bases, with 11 bases remaining between them.

The chain employs TRBV4-2 and TRBJ2-7; 9 positions match TRBD1. Germline CDR1 and CDR2: LGHNA and YNFKEQ. After removal of 1 base from V and 5 bases from J, the junction contained 6 bases not matched to a gene. This CDR3 comprises 15 residues. The CDR3 reads CASSQGTGAAHEQYF. The CDR3 DNA follows: TGTGCCAGCAGCCAAGGGACAGGGGCTGCTCACGAGCAGTACTTC.

J is TRBJ2-6 and V is TRBV7-6, with D possibly being TRBD1 (5 bases). The CDR3 extends over 15 amino acids. CDR1 and CDR2 from the germline V gene are SGHVS and FNYEAQ. Trimming took off 6 bases at V and 4 bases at J, with 13 bases between the two ends. DNA for the CDR3: TGTGCCAGCAGAGACGGACAAGCCGGGGCCAACGTCCTGACTTTC. This gives the protein CASRDGQAGANVLTF.

This sequence joins TRBV10-3 and TRBJ1-5; 9 bases match TRBD1. Germline CDR1 and CDR2: ENHRY and SYGVKD. CDR3 size: 13 residues. The V and J ends lost 10 bases and 6 bases, in that order; junction bases with no gene match: 7. The DNA of the CDR3 is TGTGCCACCCACCAGACAGGGGGTCAGCCCCAGCATTTT. The encoded protein is CATHQTGGQPQHF.

In this sample, this clone turned up once. V is TRBV12-3 or TRBV12-4 and J is TRBJ1-1, with D hard to call. Trimming shortened V by 2 bases and J by 0 bases, and 4 bases separated the two germline ends. This CDR3 has 13 amino acids. CDR3 coding DNA: TGTGCCAGCAGTTTATCTTTGAACACTGAAGCTTTCTTT. Its protein is CASSLSLNTEAFF.

The CDR3 reads CSGQATQETQYF. The CDR3 region has the DNA TGCAGCGGACAGGCCACTCAAGAGACCCAGTACTTC. The chain couples TRBV29-1 to TRBJ2-5, with D possibly matching TRBD1 (6 bases). Germline V CDR1 and CDR2: SQVTM, ANQGSEA. V gave up 7 bases and J gave up 2 bases, with 11 bases separating them. The CDR3 totals 12 residues.

This chain connects TRBV9 to TRBJ1-6; TRBD1 agrees at 7 bases. Germline loops: CDR1 SGDLS, CDR2 YYNGEE. The CDR3 spans 18 residues. V lost 1 base to trimming and J lost 8 bases; unmatched junction nucleotides: 15. CDR3 loop: CASSVSPTPDRVDSPLHF. In nucleotides, the CDR3 is TGTGCCAGCAGCGTAAGCCCCACTCCCGACAGGGTTGATTCACCCCTCCACTTT.

The V and J genes are TRBV9 and TRBJ2-7; possibly TRBD2 for D (6 bases). The germline V gene encodes CDR1 SGDLS and CDR2 YYNGEE. Trimming left V 0 bases short and J 2 bases short, with 9 bases between. The CDR3 contains 14 residues. The CDR3 protein is CASSVEEGPYEQYF. DNA of the CDR3: TGTGCCAGCAGCGTAGAGGAGGGTCCCTACGAGCAGTACTTC.

This chain uses TRBV18 with TRBJ2-1, with TRBD2 identical over 9 bases. J gave up 8 bases and V 1 base, and 6 bases lay outside the gene matches. The CDR3 is 15 residues long. Germline-derived CDR1 and CDR2 are KGHSH and LQKENI. CDR3 sequence: CASSPLAGGRDEQFF. The CDR3, as DNA: TGTGCCAGCTCACCACTCGCGGGGGGGCGAGATGAGCAGTTCTTC.

The chain combines TRBV28 with TRBJ2-1; the match to TRBD2 covers 10 bases. The V and J ends lost 9 bases and 9 bases, in that order; junction bases with no gene match: 8. The CDR3 contains 13 residues. The germline CDR1 and CDR2 sequences are MDHEN and SYDVKM. The CDR3 DNA reads as TGTGCCAGTCAGCGGGGGGGCCGGCTTGAGCAGTTCTTC. Protein sequence: CASQRGGRLEQFF.

The CDR3 is CASSLSSYEQYF. The CDR3 DNA sequence: TGTGCCAGCAGCCTTAGCTCCTACGAGCAGTACTTC. V usage is TRBV27 and J usage is TRBJ2-7, with D unclear. V was cut by 6 bases and J by 0 bases, with 6 bases left in between. The germline CDR1 and CDR2 sequences are MNHEY and SMNVEV (reference sequence). This CDR3 is 12 amino acids long.

The chain recombines TRBV7-2 with TRBJ2-7; perhaps TRBD2 as D (5 bases). The CDR3 runs to 14 residues. The germline CDR1 and CDR2 sequences are SGHTA and FQGNSA. The germline V and J ends were trimmed by 0 bases and 3 bases, with 9 bases remaining between them. The CDR3 loop is CASSLAGSSYEQYF. DNA of the CDR3: TGTGCCAGCAGCTTAGCAGGGAGTAGCTACGAGCAGTACTTC.

This clone appeared once. The chain carries TRBV25-1 and TRBJ2-5; D unresolved. The V and J ends lost 5 bases and 4 bases respectively, with 11 bases between them. Germline V lookup: CDR1 MGHDK, CDR2 SYGVNS. The CDR3 extends over 13 amino acids. This CDR3 is CASSRLTGETQYF. CDR3 bases: TGTGCCAGCAGTCGCTTAACGGGAGAGACCCAGTACTTC.

The chain uses TRBV2 and TRBJ1-1; D uncertain. Germline V gene lookup returns CDR1 SNHLY and CDR2 FYNNEI. The CDR3 consists of 15 residues. Between the trimmed V and J ends, which lost 1 base and 1 base, there was a span of 10 bases. The CDR3: CASSEEETANTEAFF. As DNA, the CDR3 is TGTGCCAGCAGTGAAGAAGAAACAGCGAACACTGAAGCTTTCTTT.

The J gene is TRBJ2-3, the V gene TRBV10-3; possible D gene TRBD2, 6 bases. The CDR3 contains 12 residues. Per germline, CDR1 ENHRY and CDR2 SYGVKD. The V end lost 4 bases, the J end lost 4 bases, and 6 bases lay between the germline ends. CDR3 protein: CAISGGADTQYF. DNA of the CDR3: TGTGCCATCAGTGGCGGGGCAGATACGCAGTATTTT.

V gene TRBV6-2 or TRBV6-3 combines with J gene TRBJ2-3; a possible D gene is TRBD1 (5 bases). Trimming pared 5 bases from V and 4 bases from J, leaving 16 bases between. The CDR3 loop spans 15 amino acids. Germline values: CDR1 MNHEY, CDR2 SVGEGT. Here the CDR3 reads CASSKDTLRADTQYF. The CDR3 DNA reads as TGTGCCAGCAGTAAGGACACTCTGCGTGCAGATACGCAGTATTTT.

This clone was counted once. V and J are TRBV5-6 and TRBJ1-1, with unresolved D. The V gene lost 0 bases and the J gene lost 1 base, with 4 bases spanning the gap. The CDR3 has 13 amino acids. CDR1 is SGHDT, CDR2 YYEEEE, per germline. The chain's CDR3 is CASSLAGNTEAFF. For the CDR3, the DNA is TGTGCCAGCAGCTTGGCCGGGAACACTGAAGCTTTCTTT.

This clone was counted a few times. The chain combines TRBV7-3 with TRBJ2-2; D may be TRBD2 (5 bases). Germline assignment: CDR1 SGHTA and CDR2 FQGTGA. The CDR3 runs 12 residues. Trimming left V 5 bases short and J 5 bases short, with 6 bases between. The CDR3 region has the DNA TGTGCCAGCAGCCGGGATACCGGGGAGCTGTTTTTT. Translation: CASSRDTGELFF.

This chain joins TRBV28 and TRBJ2-7; unclear D gene. Germline values: CDR1 MDHEN, CDR2 SYDVKM. V lost 4 bases to trimming and J lost 3 bases, with 4 bases between them. This CDR3 comprises 11 residues. In DNA, the CDR3 is TGTGCCAGCAGTTCCTACTACGAGCAGTACTTC. It codes for CASSSYYEQYF.

In its sample, this clone was seen once. CDR3 sequence: CASSLRGSATEAFF. In DNA, the CDR3 is TGTGCCAGCAGCTTGAGAGGGTCGGCTACTGAAGCTTTCTTT. V is TRBV5-6 and J is TRBJ1-1; D gene ambiguous. Germline V CDR1 and CDR2: SGHDT, YYEEEE. This CDR3 region has 14 residues. The V gene lost 1 base and the J gene lost 5 bases, with 12 bases spanning the gap. Full variable domain (outside the CDR3, taken from reference TRBV5-6 and TRBJ1-1): DAGVTQSPTHLIKTRGQQVTLRCSPKSGHDTVSWYQQALGQGPQFIFQYYEEEERQRGNFPDRFSGHQFPNYSSELNVNALLLGDSALYLCASSLRGSATEAFFGQGTRLTVV.

The chain links TRBV7-2 to TRBJ1-6; D is unresolved. CDR3 length: 15 residues. Germline V lookup: CDR1 SGHTA, CDR2 FQGNSA. The V end was cut by 4 bases, the J end by 8 bases, with 15 bases between. The CDR3 DNA reads as TGTGCCAGCAGCTCTAGAGTCAGCACGGATTCACCCCTCCACTTT. The encoded protein is CASSSRVSTDSPLHF.

The chain links TRBV27 to TRBJ1-1, with D uncertain. The CDR3 extends over 11 amino acids. V lost 6 bases to trimming and J lost 7 bases, with 9 bases between them. Germline-derived CDR1 and CDR2 are MNHEY and SMNVEV (reference sequence). In nucleotides, the CDR3 is TGTGCCAGCAGCTTTGCAGGTGAAGCTTTCTTT. This gives the protein CASSFAGEAFF.

This chain joins TRBV21-1 and TRBJ1-5; the D call in the table, TRBD1, was not verified against the DNA. TRBV21-1 is given as a pseudogene. The CDR3 has 16 residues. The CDR3 DNA reads TGTGCCAGCAGCAAAGCGGGACAGCCCTTTGGTCAGCCCCAGCATTTT. Translation: CASSKAGQPFGQPQHF.

This chain links TRBV15 with TRBJ2-7; possible D gene TRBD2, 5 bases. Trimming removed 0 bases from V and 6 bases from J, with 9 bases in between. Germline loops: CDR1 LNHNV, CDR2 YYDKDF (reference sequence). This CDR3 is 13 amino acids long. For the CDR3, the DNA is TGTGCCACCAGCAGAGATCGAGGGTTCGAGCAGTACTTC. Its protein is CATSRDRGFEQYF.